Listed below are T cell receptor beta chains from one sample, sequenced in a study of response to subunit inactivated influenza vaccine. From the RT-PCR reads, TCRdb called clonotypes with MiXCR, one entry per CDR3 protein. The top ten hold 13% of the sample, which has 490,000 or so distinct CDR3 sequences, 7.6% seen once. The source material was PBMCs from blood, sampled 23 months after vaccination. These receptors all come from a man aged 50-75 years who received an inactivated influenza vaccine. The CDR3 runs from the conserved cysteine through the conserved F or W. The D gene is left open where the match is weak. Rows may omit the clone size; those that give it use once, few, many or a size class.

cdr3_aa: CASSRRVGNNEQFF; cdr3_nt: TGTGCCAGCAGCCGTAGGGTCGGAAACAATGAGCAGTTCTTC; clone_size: few; d_call: .; j_call: TRBJ2-1; v_call: TRBV7-9
cdr3_aa: CASSLQGGSETQYF; cdr3_nt: TGCGCCAGCAGTTTACAGGGGGGGTCAGAGACCCAGTACTTC; clone_size: many; d_call: .; j_call: TRBJ2-5; v_call: TRBV5-1
cdr3_aa: CASSYGQGSSYEQYF; cdr3_nt: TGCGCCAGCAGCTACGGACAGGGGTCCTCCTACGAGCAGTACTTC; clone_size: medium-sized; d_call: TRBD1; j_call: TRBJ2-7; v_call: TRBV5-1
cdr3_aa: CATSDTGTSIYEQYF; cdr3_nt: TGTGCCACCAGTGATACAGGGACTAGCATCTACGAGCAGTACTTC; clone_size: few; d_call: TRBD2; j_call: TRBJ2-7; v_call: TRBV24-1
cdr3_aa: CASSWGTVQETQYF; cdr3_nt: TGTGCCAGCAGCTGGGGGACAGTACAAGAGACCCAGTACTTC; clone_size: many; d_call: TRBD1; j_call: TRBJ2-5; v_call: TRBV12-3/TRBV12-4
cdr3_aa: CASSLDWTNEQYF; cdr3_nt: TGTGCCAGCAGCTTAGACTGGACGAACGAGCAGTACTTC; clone_size: .; d_call: .; j_call: TRBJ2-7; v_call: TRBV7-2
cdr3_aa: CASSPLVEETQYF; cdr3_nt: TGTGCCAGCAGCCCACTAGTAGAGGAGACCCAGTACTTC; clone_size: .; d_call: .; j_call: TRBJ2-5; v_call: TRBV11-2
cdr3_aa: CASSLRREGYNEQFF; cdr3_nt: TGTGCCAGCAGTTTAAGGCGGGAGGGCTACAATGAGCAGTTCTTC; clone_size: .; d_call: TRBD2; j_call: TRBJ2-1; v_call: TRBV12-3/TRBV12-4
cdr3_aa: CASSERDAGYTGELFF; cdr3_nt: TGTGCCAGCAGTGAGAGGGACGCCGGGTACACCGGGGAGCTGTTTTTT; clone_size: .; d_call: .; j_call: TRBJ2-2; v_call: TRBV2
cdr3_aa: CASNLGGGNQPQHF; cdr3_nt: TGTGCCAGCAATTTGGGAGGGGGCAATCAGCCCCAGCATTTT; clone_size: many; d_call: .; j_call: TRBJ1-5; v_call: TRBV2
cdr3_aa: CASSESSMVGSTDTQYF; cdr3_nt: TGTGCCAGCAGTGAAAGCTCGATGGTTGGAAGCACAGATACGCAGTATTTT; clone_size: few; d_call: .; j_call: TRBJ2-3; v_call: TRBV6-1
cdr3_aa: CASSLGGDPGNSPLHF; cdr3_nt: TGCGCCAGCAGCTTGGGGGGGGACCCAGGGAATTCACCCCTCCACTTT; clone_size: few; d_call: .; j_call: TRBJ1-6; v_call: TRBV5-1
cdr3_aa: CASSQDTLSYNEQFF; cdr3_nt: TGCGCCAGCAGCCAGGACACCCTCTCCTACAATGAGCAGTTCTTC; clone_size: .; d_call: .; j_call: TRBJ2-1; v_call: TRBV5-1
cdr3_aa: CSATPTSGNQETQYF; cdr3_nt: TGCAGTGCTACGCCGACTAGCGGGAACCAAGAGACCCAGTACTTC; clone_size: .; d_call: TRBD2; j_call: TRBJ2-5; v_call: TRBV20-1
cdr3_aa: CASSGTGGGKYF; cdr3_nt: TGTGCCAGCAGCGGAACAGGAGGCGGGAAGTACTTC; clone_size: .; d_call: .; j_call: TRBJ2-7; v_call: TRBV7-2
cdr3_aa: CSGMAPNNEKLFF; cdr3_nt: TGCAGCGGGATGGCACCTAATAATGAAAAACTGTTTTTT; clone_size: many; d_call: .; j_call: TRBJ1-4; v_call: TRBV29-1
cdr3_aa: CASSRQSNTGELFF; cdr3_nt: TGTGCCAGCAGCCGACAGTCGAACACCGGGGAGCTGTTTTTT; clone_size: many; d_call: .; j_call: TRBJ2-2; v_call: TRBV6-1
cdr3_aa: CASRSTANTEAFF; cdr3_nt: TGTGCCAGCAGGTCGACCGCGAACACTGAAGCTTTCTTT; clone_size: few; d_call: .; j_call: TRBJ1-1; v_call: TRBV12-3/TRBV12-4
cdr3_aa: CASRLGGYTEAFF; cdr3_nt: TGTGCCAGCAGGCTAGGGGGCTACACTGAAGCTTTCTTT; clone_size: many; d_call: TRBD1; j_call: TRBJ1-1; v_call: TRBV28
cdr3_aa: CASSQGHNQETQYF; cdr3_nt: TGTGCCAGCAGCCAAGGCCATAACCAAGAGACCCAGTACTTC; clone_size: .; d_call: .; j_call: TRBJ2-5; v_call: TRBV4-2
cdr3_aa: CASSQDLDSGTIDSYEQYF; cdr3_nt: TGCGCCAGCAGCCAAGATCTGGATAGCGGGACCATCGATTCCTACGAGCAGTACTTC; clone_size: few; d_call: TRBD2; j_call: TRBJ2-7; v_call: TRBV4-3
cdr3_aa: CSASQQKYQPQHF; cdr3_nt: TGCAGTGCTAGTCAACAGAAGTATCAGCCCCAGCATTTT; clone_size: .; d_call: .; j_call: TRBJ1-5; v_call: TRBV20-1
cdr3_aa: CASSLASPYNSPLHF; cdr3_nt: TGTGCCAGCAGTTTAGCCAGTCCCTATAATTCACCCCTCCACTTT; clone_size: .; d_call: .; j_call: TRBJ1-6; v_call: TRBV27
cdr3_aa: CSVSDSNSNQPQHF; cdr3_nt: TGCAGCGTTTCTGACAGCAATAGCAATCAGCCCCAGCATTTT; clone_size: few; d_call: .; j_call: TRBJ1-5; v_call: TRBV29-1
cdr3_aa: CASSYGVGHTSYEQYF; cdr3_nt: TGTGCCAGCAGTTACGGGGTGGGCCACACCTCCTACGAGCAGTACTTC; clone_size: few; d_call: .; j_call: TRBJ2-7; v_call: TRBV6-5
cdr3_aa: CAWSEHNTGELFF; cdr3_nt: TGTGCCTGGAGTGAACACAACACCGGGGAGCTGTTTTTT; clone_size: many; d_call: .; j_call: TRBJ2-2; v_call: TRBV30
cdr3_aa: CSARSLAGGPGYEQYF; cdr3_nt: TGCAGTGCTAGATCACTAGCGGGAGGACCGGGCTACGAGCAGTACTTC; clone_size: .; d_call: TRBD2; j_call: TRBJ2-7; v_call: TRBV20-1
cdr3_aa: CASSPLFNEQFF; cdr3_nt: TGTGCCAGCAGCCCCCTATTCAATGAGCAGTTCTTC; clone_size: few; d_call: .; j_call: TRBJ2-1; v_call: TRBV7-2
cdr3_aa: CASSQTSGGVGETQYF; cdr3_nt: TGTGCCAGCAGCCAAACTAGCGGGGGGGTAGGGGAGACCCAGTACTTC; clone_size: .; d_call: TRBD2; j_call: TRBJ2-5; v_call: TRBV3-1
cdr3_aa: CSARSWARNTEAFF; cdr3_nt: TGCAGTGCTAGATCCTGGGCGCGGAACACTGAAGCTTTCTTT; clone_size: many; d_call: .; j_call: TRBJ1-1; v_call: TRBV20-1
cdr3_aa: CSVGRGGETQYF; cdr3_nt: TGCAGCGTTGGCAGGGGAGGAGAGACCCAGTACTTC; clone_size: many; d_call: .; j_call: TRBJ2-5; v_call: TRBV29-1
cdr3_aa: CASSSRPRAWDGYTF; cdr3_nt: TGTGCCAGCAGCTCGCGTCCCCGGGCCTGGGATGGCTACACCTTC; clone_size: few; d_call: .; j_call: TRBJ1-2; v_call: TRBV7-2
cdr3_aa: CASIDSQGAGNQPQHF; cdr3_nt: TGTGCCAGCATCGATTCTCAGGGGGCGGGCAATCAGCCCCAGCATTTT; clone_size: many; d_call: TRBD1; j_call: TRBJ1-5; v_call: TRBV12-3/TRBV12-4
cdr3_aa: CASSPTGEGKLFF; cdr3_nt: TGTGCCAGCAGCCCGACAGGGGAGGGAAAACTGTTTTTT; clone_size: few; d_call: TRBD1; j_call: TRBJ1-4; v_call: TRBV6-1
cdr3_aa: CASQLSGGDTEAFF; cdr3_nt: TGCGCCAGCCAGCTAAGTGGGGGGGACACTGAAGCTTTCTTT; clone_size: many; d_call: .; j_call: TRBJ1-1; v_call: TRBV5-1
cdr3_aa: CASSPNRTRSGNTIYF; cdr3_nt: TGCGCCAGCAGCCCGAATAGGACACGCTCTGGAAACACCATATATTTT; clone_size: many; d_call: .; j_call: TRBJ1-3; v_call: TRBV5-1
cdr3_aa: CASVPGGLITDTQYF; cdr3_nt: TGTGCCAGCGTACCGGGGGGACTGATCACAGATACGCAGTATTTT; clone_size: .; d_call: TRBD2; j_call: TRBJ2-3; v_call: TRBV27
cdr3_aa: CAISESASGGSNEQFF; cdr3_nt: TGTGCCATCAGTGAGTCGGCTAGCGGGGGGTCCAATGAGCAGTTCTTC; clone_size: .; d_call: TRBD2; j_call: TRBJ2-1; v_call: TRBV10-3
cdr3_aa: CASSRTRINEQFF; cdr3_nt: TGCGCCAGCAGCCGTACGAGAATCAATGAGCAGTTCTTC; clone_size: many; d_call: .; j_call: TRBJ2-1; v_call: TRBV4-1
cdr3_aa: CASSLTDAYNSPLHF; cdr3_nt: TGTGCCAGCAGTTTGACAGATGCCTATAATTCACCCCTCCACTTT; clone_size: few; d_call: .; j_call: TRBJ1-6; v_call: TRBV12-3/TRBV12-4
cdr3_aa: CASTPRRGLTEAFF; cdr3_nt: TGTGCCAGCACGCCACGCAGGGGGCTCACTGAAGCTTTCTTT; clone_size: .; d_call: TRBD1; j_call: TRBJ1-1; v_call: TRBV2
cdr3_aa: CATSGTSGSNEQFF; cdr3_nt: TGTGCCACCTCTGGGACTAGCGGGAGTAATGAGCAGTTCTTC; clone_size: many; d_call: TRBD2; j_call: TRBJ2-1; v_call: TRBV24-1
cdr3_aa: CSARISGRVLSEQFF; cdr3_nt: TGCAGTGCTAGGATTAGCGGGAGGGTTCTCAGTGAGCAGTTCTTC; clone_size: few; d_call: TRBD2; j_call: TRBJ2-1; v_call: TRBV20-1
cdr3_aa: CASSQVGLGYNEQFF; cdr3_nt: TGCGCCAGCAGCCAGGTGGGTTTGGGATACAATGAGCAGTTCTTC; clone_size: few; d_call: .; j_call: TRBJ2-1; v_call: TRBV4-1
cdr3_aa: CASSLPGGPYEQYF; cdr3_nt: TGTGCCAGCAGCCTACCGGGCGGACCCTACGAGCAGTACTTC; clone_size: .; d_call: .; j_call: TRBJ2-7; v_call: TRBV7-8
cdr3_aa: CASNKGGGTDTQYF; cdr3_nt: TGCGCCAGCAACAAGGGGGGGGGCACAGATACGCAGTATTTT; clone_size: many; d_call: .; j_call: TRBJ2-3; v_call: TRBV5-1
cdr3_aa: CASSVGPDSNQPQHF; cdr3_nt: TGTGCCAGCAGCGTAGGGCCGGATAGCAATCAGCCCCAGCATTTT; clone_size: few; d_call: .; j_call: TRBJ1-5; v_call: TRBV9
cdr3_aa: CASSELTGGDTQYF; cdr3_nt: TGTGCCAGCAGTGAATTAACAGGGGGAGATACGCAGTATTTT; clone_size: .; d_call: TRBD1; j_call: TRBJ2-3; v_call: TRBV2
cdr3_aa: CSAPRGSGGLTGELFF; cdr3_nt: TGCAGTGCCCCTCGGGGTAGCGGGGGCCTCACCGGGGAGCTGTTTTTT; clone_size: .; d_call: TRBD2; j_call: TRBJ2-2; v_call: TRBV20-1
cdr3_aa: CASSQNTLQGNEQFF; cdr3_nt: TGTGCCAGCAGCCAGAATACCTTGCAGGGCAATGAGCAGTTCTTC; clone_size: many; d_call: .; j_call: TRBJ2-1; v_call: TRBV3-1
cdr3_aa: CASSLSPAYEQYF; cdr3_nt: TGCGCCAGCAGCTTGTCTCCCGCCTACGAGCAGTACTTC; clone_size: .; d_call: .; j_call: TRBJ2-7; v_call: TRBV5-1
cdr3_aa: CASSEYLGGQDEQYF; cdr3_nt: TGTGCCAGCAGTGAATATTTAGGGGGCCAGGACGAGCAGTACTTC; clone_size: few; d_call: TRBD1; j_call: TRBJ2-7; v_call: TRBV2
cdr3_aa: CSARDLPSGSISEQFF; cdr3_nt: TGCAGTGCTAGAGACCTGCCTAGCGGGAGTATAAGTGAGCAGTTCTTC; clone_size: many; d_call: TRBD2; j_call: TRBJ2-1; v_call: TRBV20-1
cdr3_aa: CASSYSTSGRKKFTEQYF; cdr3_nt: TGTGCCAGCAGTTACTCGACTAGCGGGAGAAAAAAGTTTACCGAGCAGTACTTC; clone_size: few; d_call: TRBD2; j_call: TRBJ2-7; v_call: TRBV6-5